This entry features one T cell receptor beta chain sequence. The germline V gene has CDR1 KGHSH and CDR2 LQKENI. With 0 bases removed from V and 5 bases from J, the gap between germline ends came to 13 bases. The CDR3 consists of 15 residues. In the authors' methods: Nucleated cell number was recorded as an estimate derived from reference gene primer amplification. The assay was immunoSEQ multiplex PCR, and TCRdb's table has in-frame clones only and misses some. V and J calls and clone size are as listed in that table; D and trimming were resolved from the DNA. The sample records about 320,000 clones, about four fifths being singletons. This entry is derived from a study of blood T cell repertoires in COVID-19. Study-level information: Italy, Spain and the United States were the sources of the convalescent and acute COVID-19 samples. PBMCs, B-cell-depleted T cells, or T cells were the source of the cDNA or gDNA that made up the material.

Sample: peripheral blood. The TCR sequence derives from a woman aged 45-65 years with acute or convalescent COVID-19. The genes are TRBV18 and TRBJ1-1; D is uncertain. CDR3 in DNA: TGTGCCAGCTCACCACCGGGCAGAGTAAGAACTGAAGCTTTCTTT. Its protein is CASSPPGRVRTEAFF.